This T cell receptor (beta chain) was recovered during a study of T cell responses to AZD1222 COVID-19 vaccine. Looked up from germline, CDR1 is ENHRY and CDR2 is SYGVKD. V was pared by 6 bases and J by 1 base, with 9 bases between. This CDR3 has 13 residues. Points from the study as a whole: Repertoire sampling occurred only after the peak T cell response. With dominance at 160-218 and 743-854, vaccine-associated CD4 TCRs spanned spike. White British donors predominated, females outnumbered males, and clonal diversity was possibly underestimated.

For this clone: The antigen is undetermined.

Measured with immunoSEQ multiplex PCR; TCRdb has only the in-frame clones, and not every one. The sample lists 150,000 to 200,000 clones, about 91% seen once, with around 0.98% in the top ten. This sample comprised peripheral blood, obtained 28 days after the second AZD1222 dose. The TCR comes from an adult who received the AZD1222 COVID-19 vaccine. The gene calls are TRBV10-3 and TRBJ1-1; D is undetermined. CDR3 loop: CAIRLEGNTEAFF. The CDR3 region has the DNA TGTGCCATCAGGCTAGAAGGGAACACTGAAGCTTTCTTT.